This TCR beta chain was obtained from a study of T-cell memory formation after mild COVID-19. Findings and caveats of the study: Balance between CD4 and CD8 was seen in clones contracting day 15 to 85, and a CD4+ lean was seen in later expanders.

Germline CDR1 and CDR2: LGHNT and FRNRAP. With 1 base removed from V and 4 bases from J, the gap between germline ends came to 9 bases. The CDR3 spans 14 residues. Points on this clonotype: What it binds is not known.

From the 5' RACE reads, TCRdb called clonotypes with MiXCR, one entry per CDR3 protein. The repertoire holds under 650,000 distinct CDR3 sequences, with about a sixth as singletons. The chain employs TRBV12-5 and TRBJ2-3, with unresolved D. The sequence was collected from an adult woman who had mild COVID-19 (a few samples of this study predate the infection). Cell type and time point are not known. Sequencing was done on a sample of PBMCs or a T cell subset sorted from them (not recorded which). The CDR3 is CASGLALTPDTQYF. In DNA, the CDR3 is TGTGCTAGTGGTTTGGCCCTTACCCCAGATACGCAGTATTTT.